This T cell receptor beta chain appears in the sequencing data of a study of cytomegalovirus exposure and HLA in healthy donors. Donors sampled were nominally healthy, though unrecorded immune exposures were likely. Study findings and constraints: As a later analysis revealed, the rate of TCR association differed by HLA locus, with DRB1 most and HLA-C fewest. Most CMV-associated TCR beta chains were later found to appear HLA-restricted. In an earlier analysis, about 90% or about 30%: the productive usage of most TCR beta V segments.

The PCR was carried out with 60 Vbeta primers and 13 Jbeta primers. Some clones are missing from TCRdb's copy, which holds only in-frame ones; the method was immunoSEQ multiplex PCR. The sample has around 120,000 clones, about 73% seen once; the top ten hold just over 8%. Of note for this clone: Its matching antigen is unknown.

The CDR3 sequence is 13 residues long. The trim removed 8 bases at V and 4 bases at J, leaving 9 bases unmatched. The V gene's germline CDR1 is SQVTM and CDR2 ANQGSEA. The sample consisted of PBMCs. The clonotype originates from a woman in her forties in good health and CMV-seropositive. The V call is TRBV29-1, the J call TRBJ2-5, with 8 bases fitting TRBD1. CDR3 region: CSFYRGSPETQYF. Written as DNA, the CDR3 is TGCAGCTTTTACAGGGGGAGTCCAGAGACCCAGTACTTC.